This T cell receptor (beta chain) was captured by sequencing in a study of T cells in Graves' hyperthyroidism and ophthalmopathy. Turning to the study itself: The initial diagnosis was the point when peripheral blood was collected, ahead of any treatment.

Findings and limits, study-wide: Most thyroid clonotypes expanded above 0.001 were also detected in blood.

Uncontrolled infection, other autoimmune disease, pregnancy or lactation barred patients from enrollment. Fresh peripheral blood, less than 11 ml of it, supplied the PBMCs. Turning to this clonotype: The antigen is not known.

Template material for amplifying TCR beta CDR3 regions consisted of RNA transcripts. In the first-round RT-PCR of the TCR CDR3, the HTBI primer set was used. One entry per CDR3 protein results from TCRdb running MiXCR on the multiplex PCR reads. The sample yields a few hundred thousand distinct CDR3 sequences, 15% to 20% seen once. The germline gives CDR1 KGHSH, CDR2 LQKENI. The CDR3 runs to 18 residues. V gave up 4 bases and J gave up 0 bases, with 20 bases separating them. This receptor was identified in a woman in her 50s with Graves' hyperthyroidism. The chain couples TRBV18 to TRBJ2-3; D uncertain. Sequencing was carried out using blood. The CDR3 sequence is CASSLKGKRGASTDTQYF. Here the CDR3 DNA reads TGTGCCAGCTCACTCAAAGGAAAGCGCGGTGCTAGCACAGATACGCAGTATTTT.